Within the sample, the clone carrying this TCR beta chain is medium-sized. Its antigen is not known. This sample was taken from a study of a mutant IDH1 vaccine in newly diagnosed glioma. The CDR3 is 15 amino acids. Trimming removed 3 bases at V and 1 base at J, with 10 bases between. CDR1 is LNHNV, CDR2 YYDKDF, per germline (reference sequence). The repertoire was sequenced with immunoSEQ multiplex PCR; TCRdb's copy has only in-frame clones and lacks some. The sample records 55,000 to 65,000 clones, around three quarters being singletons. As for time point: week 47, end of study. Mutant IDH1 20-mer peptide, at 300 ug, made up each vaccine dose, with topical imiquimod.

Sequenced here: PBMCs, sampled from a glioma patient whose treatment included an IDH1 peptide vaccine. This rearrangement joins TRBV15 to TRBJ1-5; D is possibly TRBD1 (5 bases). This TCR came from a man between 50 and 59 years old with glioma. The CDR3 loop reads CATSSAGRSNQPQHF. The CDR3 DNA reads as TGTGCCACCAGCAGCGCGGGACGGAGCAATCAGCCCCAGCATTTT.